This TCR beta chain was documented in a study of cytomegalovirus exposure and HLA in healthy donors. Germline V gives CDR1 SGHTA, CDR2 FQGNSA. V was pared by 5 bases and J by 9 bases, with 9 bases of the junction left unmatched. The CDR3 has 14 residues. Donors counted as nominally healthy when sampled, yet unrecorded immune exposures were likely. The PCR used 60 Vbeta and 13 Jbeta primers. Assay used: immunoSEQ multiplex PCR; TCRdb lists only in-frame clones, some missing. The table has roughly 86,000 clones, approximately 60% seen once; the top ten hold 20% to 25%. The clonotype was recovered from a woman aged 45-65 years in good health and CMV-seropositive. The material sequenced was PBMCs. This chain links TRBV7-2 with TRBJ2-1; 8 bases line up with TRBD2. CDR3 DNA: TGTGCCAGCAGCCCGCCGGGGGGGCCGAGTGAGCAGTTCTTC. Translated, it gives CASSPPGGPSEQFF.